Sequencing of this T cell receptor beta chain was carried out in a study of regulatory T cells in long-lasting Graves disease. Arm-PCR of CDR3 regions and iRepertoire HTBI primers were used to build TCR beta libraries. Using its own MiXCR run on the multiplex PCR reads, TCRdb lists one record per CDR3 protein. The sample lists 400,000 to 500,000 distinct CDR3 sequences, 20% seen once, with 6.5% to 10% in the top ten. As to time point: persistent/refractory GD, antithyroid drugs over 5 years with positive TRAb. Researchers made the TCR library from RNA that was extracted from PBMCs. This CDR3 spans 16 amino acids. Germline V CDR1 and CDR2: SNHLY, FYNNEI. After removal of 8 bases from V and 5 bases from J, the junction contained 8 bases not matched to a gene. This clonotype was seen ten or more times.

This chain uses TRBV2 with TRBJ2-2, with 13 bases that match TRBD2. The source of this sequence is a female donor with Graves disease. The sequenced sample was peripheral blood mononuclear cells (PBMCs), obtained when the disease was refractory, from a patient treated with antithyroid drugs. In nucleotides, the CDR3 is TGTGCCAGCGCAGGACTAGCGGGAGATCTTACCGGGGAGCTGTTTTTT. Amino acids: CASAGLAGDLTGELFF.